The clone carrying this T cell receptor (beta chain) has a handful of counts. Its antigen is currently unknown. With a J-beta primer mix and a sample-barcoded 5' primer, a second PCR ran about 7 to 12 cycles. A single record per CDR3 protein comes from TCRdb applying MiXCR to the 5' RACE reads. The data contain 1.5 million to 2 million distinct CDR3 sequences, roughly 32% of them seen just once; the ten biggest clones take up 11%. The data stem from a study of blood T cells in healthy people across ages. Each sample yielded at least 6 million isolated PBMCs. Study results and limitations: A strong correlation was seen between TCR beta diversity and naive T cell percentage.

This receptor was identified in a woman aged 25 to 39 in good health. Sequenced input: blood.

Here the CDR3 DNA reads TGCGCCAGCAGCCATGTTGGGGGGGGAGTAGCAGATACGCAGTATTTT. The encoded protein is CASSHVGGGVADTQYF. V usage is TRBV4-1 and J usage is TRBJ2-3; TRBD2 aligns across 7 bases. Germline CDR1 and CDR2: MGHRA and YSYEKL. CDR3 length: 16 residues. Trimming cost V 3 bases and J 4 bases; bases outside gene matches: 10.